Shown below are 22 T cell receptor beta chains from a single sample sequenced in a study of T-cell memory formation after mild COVID-19. TCRdb re-called the 5' RACE reads through MiXCR, storing one row per CDR3 protein. The sample comprises about 340,000 distinct CDR3 sequences, 13% of which are singletons, and around 21% rests with the top ten. Sequenced input: PBMCs or a T cell subset sorted from them (not recorded which). All receptors derive from a man younger than 30 who had mild COVID-19 (a few samples of this study predate the infection). Cell type and time point are not known.

In DNA form, the CDR3 reads TGTGCCAGCAGCACCCGACTAGCGGGGCCGGGGGATACGCAGTATTTT. Translated, it gives CASSTRLAGPGDTQYF. The rearrangement joins TRBV7-2 to TRBJ2-3, with TRBD2 identical over 11 bases. The germline CDR1 and CDR2 sequences are SGHTA and FQGNSA. V trimming: 5 bases; J trimming: 6 bases; junction bases outside the gene matches: 10. The CDR3 covers 16 residues. Based on the CDR3 plus reference TRBV7-2 and TRBJ2-3, the full variable domain is GAGVSQSPSNKVTEKGKDVELRCDPISGHTALYWYRQSLGQGLEFLIYFQGNSAPDKSGLPSDRFSAERTGGSVSTLTIQRTQQEDSAVYLCASSTRLAGPGDTQYFGPGTRLTVL.

The chain has TRBV28 and TRBJ2-3; 7 bases match TRBD2. Unmatched junction bases numbered 8, after V lost 6 bases and J lost 2 bases. The CDR3 extends over 15 amino acids. CDR1 is MDHEN, CDR2 SYDVKM, per germline. CDR3 nucleotide sequence: TGTGCCAGCAGACCTACCGGGACTACCACAGATACGCAGTATTTT. Translated: CASRPTGTTTDTQYF.

CDR3 nucleotide sequence: TGTGCCAGCAGCTCCATTAAGAACACTGAAGCTTTCTTT. Translated, it gives CASSSIKNTEAFF. The rearrangement joins TRBV7-9 to TRBJ1-1; D ambiguous. V was shortened by 4 bases and J by 1 base, with 7 bases between the two germline ends. The CDR3 has 13 residues. Looked up from germline, CDR1 is SEHNR and CDR2 is FQNEAQ (reference sequence).

This clonotype was counted only a few times. The genes are TRBV9 and TRBJ1-1; no clear D. This CDR3 has 15 residues. V was clipped by 4 bases and J by 1 base, with 14 bases between them. Germline assignment: CDR1 SGDLS and CDR2 YYNGEE. The CDR3 protein is CASSPMTRRNTEAFF. Written as DNA, the CDR3 is TGTGCCAGCAGCCCAATGACAAGGAGGAACACTGAAGCTTTCTTT.

The chain couples TRBV9 to TRBJ1-5; possibly TRBD1 for D (5 bases). The CDR3 runs 13 residues. The V end was cut by 3 bases, the J end by 7 bases, with 11 bases between. CDR1 and CDR2 (germline): SGDLS, YYNGEE. The CDR3 spells CASSASGDQPQHF. For the CDR3, the DNA is TGTGCCAGCAGCGCAAGCGGGGACCAGCCCCAGCATTTT. The full variable domain, its missing parts supplied by reference TRBV9 and TRBJ1-5, is DSGVTQTPKHLITATGQRVTLRCSPRSGDLSVYWYQQSLDQGLQFLIQYYNGEERAKGNILERFSAQQFPDLHSELNLSSLELGDSALYFCASSASGDQPQHFGDGTRLSIL.

The genes are TRBV5-1 and TRBJ2-7; tentative D call: TRBD1 (5 bases). Trimming removed 4 bases at V and 1 base at J, with 12 bases between. Germline V gene sequence: CDR1 SGHRS, CDR2 YFSETQ. The CDR3 spans 14 residues. CDR3 protein: CASSGAEYSYEQYF. Written as DNA, the CDR3 is TGCGCCAGCAGCGGGGCAGAATATTCCTACGAGCAGTACTTC.

The rearrangement uses TRBV5-5 and TRBJ2-7; the D gene is possibly TRBD1 (5 bases). CDR1 is SGHKS, CDR2 YYEKEE, per germline (reference sequence). Trimming took 2 bases from V and 6 from J, leaving 15 bases between them. This CDR3 is 14 amino acids long. DNA for the CDR3: TGTGCCAGCAGCTTACGGGCAGGGTCAGGCGAGCAGTACTTC. It specifies CASSLRAGSGEQYF.

The sample holds a few counts of this clonotype. The rearrangement uses TRBV6-6 and TRBJ1-5, with a tentative D call TRBD1 (6 bases). V was shortened by 6 bases and J by 7 bases, with 13 bases between the two germline ends. The length of the CDR3 is 13 residues. Per germline, CDR1 MNHNY and CDR2 SVGAGI (reference sequence). This CDR3 reads CASSLIGQQPQHF. The CDR3 coding sequence is TGTGCCAGCAGCCTCATCGGACAGCAGCCCCAGCATTTT.

This clonotype came up a few times. The V and J genes are TRBV11-2 and TRBJ1-2, with a possible D match to TRBD1 (5 bases). This CDR3 is 18 amino acids long. Germline CDR1 SGHAT, CDR2 FQNNGV. V was trimmed by 4 bases and J by 4 bases, leaving 25 bases between them. This CDR3 reads CASSSLSGKPGNGYGYTF. The CDR3 DNA reads as TGTGCCAGCAGCTCCCTTAGTGGGAAGCCAGGGAACGGCTATGGCTACACCTTC.

This clonotype was counted only a few times. The J gene is TRBJ2-5, the V gene TRBV6-2 or TRBV6-3, with D possibly being TRBD2 (6 bases). The CDR3 extends over 16 amino acids. CDR1 and CDR2 from the germline V gene are MNHEY and SVGEGT. The ends were cut back, 6 bases at V and 4 bases at J, with 21 bases in the middle. Written as DNA, the CDR3 is TGTGCCAGCAGCCCCCGTCCGACGGGGGATGGAGAGACCCAGTACTTC. Amino acid sequence: CASSPRPTGDGETQYF.

This clonotype was seen a handful of times. The CDR3 spells CASSYRSPYGYTF. CDR3 nucleotides: TGTGCCAGTAGTTACAGGAGTCCCTATGGCTACACCTTC. This chain joins TRBV19 and TRBJ1-2; perhaps TRBD1 as D (5 bases). The germline V gene encodes CDR1 LNHDA and CDR2 SQIVND (reference sequence). This CDR3 is built from 13 residues. Between the trimmed V and J ends, which lost 5 bases and 4 bases, there was a span of 11 bases.

This clonotype came up a few times. The CDR3 sequence is CSVGDSDQPQHF. The CDR3, as DNA: TGCAGCGTTGGGGACAGCGATCAGCCCCAGCATTTT. The chain is built from TRBV29-1 and TRBJ1-5; 7 nucleotides align to TRBD1. The CDR3 length is 12 residues. Germline assignment: CDR1 SQVTM and CDR2 ANQGSEA. The J segment lost 5 bases and the V segment lost 4 bases, leaving 2 bases of the junction unmatched.

This sequence joins TRBV3-1 and TRBJ1-2; the D is unclear. Germline V gives CDR1 LGHDT, CDR2 YNNKEL (reference sequence). Trimming stripped 0 bases from V and 7 bases from J, with 12 bases between. This CDR3 has 14 amino acids. CDR3 nucleotide sequence: TGTGCCAGCAGCCAAGACGGGCAGTCGGTTGGCTACACCTTC. The encoded protein is CASSQDGQSVGYTF.

The J gene is TRBJ2-5, the V gene TRBV4-1, with TRBD1 identical over 9 bases. The V segment lost 4 bases and the J segment 5 bases; nucleotides outside the gene matches: 8. This CDR3 contains 15 residues. CDR1 and CDR2 from the germline V gene are MGHRA and YSYEKL. The CDR3 DNA reads as TGCGCCAGCAGCCCTTGGGACAGGGTTGGGGAGACCCAGTACTTC. Residues: CASSPWDRVGETQYF.

The rearrangement joins TRBV6-1 to TRBJ2-5; 14 bases are shared with TRBD2. Per germline, CDR1 MNHNS and CDR2 SASEGT. Losses at the gene ends were 8 bases for V and 0 bases for J; bases not matched to a gene: 11. The CDR3 consists of 18 residues. CDR3 residues: CASSGLAGGVRYQETQYF. The DNA for the CDR3 is TGTGCCAGCTCCGGACTAGCGGGGGGCGTCAGGTACCAAGAGACCCAGTACTTC.

In this sample, this clonotype turned up many times. The chain combines TRBV12-3 or TRBV12-4 with TRBJ2-1, with a tentative D call TRBD2 (6 bases). V lost 6 bases to trimming and J lost 5 bases, with 11 bases between them. This CDR3 comprises 13 residues. In DNA form, the CDR3 reads TGTGCCAGCAGCCTGGGACTCGACAATGAGCAGTTCTTC. Translated, it gives CASSLGLDNEQFF.

The chain joins TRBV5-6 to TRBJ2-7, with D unclear. The germline V gene encodes CDR1 SGHDT and CDR2 YYEEEE. The CDR3 sequence is 12 residues long. CDR3 sequence: CARSFRAYEQYV. Here the CDR3 DNA reads TGTGCCAGAAGCTTCCGGGCGTACGAGCAGTACGTC.

This clonotype was seen repeatedly, ten times or more. V gene TRBV6-2 or TRBV6-3 combines with J gene TRBJ2-6, with D possibly matching TRBD1 (5 bases). Trimming shortened V by 11 bases and J by 1 base, and 15 bases separated the two germline ends. Germline V gene sequence: CDR1 MNHEY, CDR2 SVGEGT. The length of the CDR3 is 15 residues. DNA for the CDR3: TGTGCCGCCAGAACAGGTTATTCTGGGGCCAACGTCCTGACTTTC. This translates into CAARTGYSGANVLTF.

J is TRBJ2-1 and V is TRBV7-3; 7 nucleotides match TRBD2. Looked up from germline, CDR1 is SGHTA and CDR2 is FQGTGA. Losses at the gene ends were 5 bases for V and 4 bases for J; bases not matched to a gene: 14. The CDR3 extends over 17 amino acids. The CDR3 DNA sequence: TGTGCCAGCAGCCCTTTTTCGGGGCGGGGGAATTACAATGAGCAGTTCTTC. Translation: CASSPFSGRGNYNEQFF.

This clonotype was observed a handful of times. V gene TRBV7-2 combines with J gene TRBJ2-1, with 9 nucleotides matching TRBD2. J gave up 3 bases and V 5 bases, and 5 bases lay outside the gene matches. This CDR3 is 15 amino acids long. The germline CDR1 and CDR2 sequences are SGHTA and FQGNSA. CDR3 residues: CASSAAGGSYNEQFF. The DNA for the CDR3 is TGTGCCAGCAGCGCAGCGGGGGGAAGCTACAATGAGCAGTTCTTC.

This clonotype was seen more than once but under ten times. The chain couples TRBV7-2 to TRBJ1-3; D is unresolved. This CDR3 is built from 15 residues. Germline CDR1 SGHTA, CDR2 FQGNSA. Trimming shortened V by 4 bases and J by 4 bases, and 14 bases separated the two germline ends. The CDR3 sequence: CASSYGPSGGNTIYF. The CDR3 nucleotides are TGTGCCAGCAGCTATGGGCCCTCGGGCGGAAACACCATATATTTT.

This clonotype was found a few times. One end of the junction varies from germline; a read error may be responsible. This sequence joins TRBV2 and TRBJ2-5; perhaps D is TRBD1 or TRBD2 (5 bases each). The germline gives CDR1 SNHLY, CDR2 FYNNEI. The CDR3 has 13 residues. Written as DNA, the CDR3 is TGTGCCAGCACCCTTCGGGCAGGGCCCTTGAGGGACTTC. This sequence encodes CASTLRAGPLRDF.